The 30 T cell receptor beta chains reported below all come from one sample, sequenced in a study of T cell responses to AZD1222 COVID-19 vaccine. Method: immunoSEQ multiplex PCR; TCRdb's copy keeps in-frame clones and lacks some. This sample has under 200,000 clones, with around nine tenths found just once. The specimen comprised peripheral blood, sampled 28 days after the second dose of the MenACWY control vaccine. The receptors shown here come from an adult who received the MenACWY meningococcal vaccine as a control.

The CDR3 DNA reads as TGTGCCAGCAGCTTAAGTCCTGGAGTAGAGACCCAGTACTTC. Protein sequence: CASSLSPGVETQYF. This sequence joins TRBV7-2 and TRBJ2-5; D unresolved. The V end was cut by 2 bases, the J end by 4 bases, with 11 bases between. Germline CDR1 reads SGHTA; CDR2 reads FQGNSA. The length of the CDR3 is 14 residues.

V and J are TRBV28 and TRBJ1-5; D uncertain. V was clipped by 7 bases and J by 1 base, with 5 bases between them. Germline V lookup: CDR1 MDHEN, CDR2 SYDVKM. The CDR3 covers 12 residues. CDR3 residues: CASTVSNQPQHF. The CDR3 nucleotides read TGTGCCAGCACTGTAAGCAATCAGCCCCAGCATTTT.

V and J are TRBV3-1 (or the pseudogene TRBV3-2) and TRBJ2-1; 11 bases are shared with TRBD2. The germline V gene encodes CDR1 LGHDT and CDR2 YNNKEL (reference sequence). The CDR3 has 16 amino acids. V shed 3 bases and J 7 bases; nucleotides not matched to a gene: 8. CDR3 loop: CASSQETSGRSNEQFF. CDR3 DNA: TGTGCCAGCAGCCAGGAAACTAGCGGGAGAAGTAATGAGCAGTTCTTC.

The rearrangement uses TRBV5-1 and TRBJ1-1; tentative D call: TRBD1 (6 bases). CDR3 length: 15 amino acids. Trimming took 1 base from V and 5 from J, leaving 15 bases between them. The germline gives CDR1 SGHRS, CDR2 YFSETQ. The CDR3 DNA reads TGCGCCAGCAGCTTGTCTCAAGGGGGTTGGACTGAAGCTTTCTTT. It codes for CASSLSQGGWTEAFF.

V and J are TRBV6-6 and TRBJ1-6; 7 bases agree with TRBD1. The CDR3 has 15 residues. Germline V gene data show CDR1 as MNHNY and CDR2 as SVGAGI (reference sequence). With V trimmed by 6 bases and J by 4 bases, 6 bases remained unmatched. CDR3 in DNA: TGTGCCAGCAGAATGGGGACAGCGTATAATTCACCCCTCCACTTT. Translating gives CASRMGTAYNSPLHF.

The count of this clone is one. This chain links TRBV28 with TRBJ1-1, with TRBD1 identical over 9 bases. Per germline, CDR1 MDHEN and CDR2 SYDVKM. The CDR3 spans 14 residues. V lost 6 bases, J lost 3 bases, and 5 bases stayed unmatched. CDR3 DNA sequence: TGTGCCAGCAGCTTACAGGGGGCGTACACTGAAGCTTTCTTT. It specifies CASSLQGAYTEAFF.

The J gene is TRBJ1-3, the V gene TRBV19, with a possible D match to TRBD1 (6 bases). V was trimmed by 5 bases and J by 3 bases, leaving 17 bases between them. CDR1 LNHDA and CDR2 SQIVND come from the germline V gene (reference sequence). This CDR3 is 16 amino acids long. The CDR3: CASSFLPGDGGNTIYF. The CDR3 DNA reads TGTGCCAGTAGTTTTCTCCCAGGGGACGGTGGAAACACCATATATTTT. Full variable domain (outside the CDR3, taken from reference TRBV19 and TRBJ1-3): DGGITQSPKYLFRKEGQNVTLSCEQNLNHDAMYWYRQDPGQGLRLIYYSQIVNDFQKGDIAEGYSVSREKKESFPLTVTSAQKNPTAFYLCASSFLPGDGGNTIYFGEGSWLTVV.

The rearrangement links TRBV28 to TRBJ1-4; D uncertain. The length of the CDR3 is 14 residues. Trimming shortened V by 6 bases and J by 8 bases, and 16 bases separated the two germline ends. From germline, CDR1 is MDHEN and CDR2 SYDVKM. CDR3 coding DNA: TGTGCCAGCAGATCCGTCGTGGACGGGGAAAAACTGTTTTTT. Translation gives CASRSVVDGEKLFF.

The chain joins TRBV29-1 to TRBJ2-5, with D possibly TRBD1 on 5 matching bases. V shed 3 bases and J shed 4 bases, with 9 bases lying between them. Germline CDR1 is SQVTM and CDR2 is ANQGSEA. This CDR3 region has 12 residues. DNA of the CDR3: TGCAGCGTTGACGACAGCGCAGAGACCCAGTACTTC. This encodes CSVDDSAETQYF.

The J gene is TRBJ2-5, the V gene TRBV6-1, with 9 bases identical to TRBD1. The V segment lost 3 bases and the J segment 4 bases; nucleotides outside the gene matches: 6. This CDR3 has 15 amino acids. Germline CDR1 MNHNS, CDR2 SASEGT. In nucleotides, the CDR3 is TGTGCCAGCAGTGAGAGGACAGGGGAAGGAGAGACCCAGTACTTC. Its protein is CASSERTGEGETQYF.

The chain employs TRBV24-1 and TRBJ2-3; D is uncertain. CDR1 and CDR2 (germline): KGHDR, SFDVKD. V was pared by 9 bases and J by 2 bases, with 2 bases between. CDR3 size: 10 residues. CDR3 region: CATPTDTQYF. DNA for the CDR3: TGTGCCACCCCCACAGATACGCAGTATTTT.

The chain employs TRBV27 and TRBJ2-1; D is possibly TRBD1 or TRBD2 (5 bases each). Trimming took off 3 bases at V and 6 bases at J, with 18 bases between the two ends. Looked up from germline, CDR1 is MNHEY and CDR2 is SMNVEV (reference sequence). This CDR3 is 16 amino acids long. In DNA form, the CDR3 reads TGTGCCAGCAGTTTTAACGAGGACGGGGCCACCAATGAGCAGTTCTTC. Translation: CASSFNEDGATNEQFF.

This rearrangement joins TRBV7-9 to TRBJ1-2; 7 bases match TRBD1. The CDR3 is made up of 15 amino acids. With 2 bases clipped from V and 3 bases from J, the junction kept 6 bases outside the gene matches. Germline CDR1 and CDR2: SEHNR and FQNEAQ (reference sequence). The CDR3 here is CASSLSGTAHYGYTF. The CDR3 DNA is TGTGCCAGCAGCTTATCTGGGACAGCCCACTATGGCTACACCTTC.

Only a few counts were recorded for this clone. V gene TRBV5-5 combines with J gene TRBJ2-7; either TRBD1 or TRBD2 may supply D (6 bases each). V lost 4 bases, J lost 4 bases, and 15 bases lay in between. CDR3 size: 14 residues. The germline gives CDR1 SGHKS, CDR2 YYEKEE (reference sequence). The CDR3 nucleotides are TGTGCCAGCAGCCCGCCCGGGGGCGTTTACGAGCAGTACTTC. It yields the protein CASSPPGGVYEQYF.

V and J are TRBV19 and TRBJ1-2; TRBD1 is a possible D gene (6 bases). The CDR3 length is 14 residues. Germline loops: CDR1 LNHDA, CDR2 SQIVND (reference sequence). Trimming took off 3 bases at V and 7 bases at J, with 15 bases between the two ends. CDR3 loop: CASSMLGTGRGYTF. The CDR3 coding sequence is TGTGCCAGTAGTATGCTTGGAACAGGGCGTGGCTACACCTTC. The variable domain in full, with the rest retrieved from reference TRBV19 and TRBJ1-2, is DGGITQSPKYLFRKEGQNVTLSCEQNLNHDAMYWYRQDPGQGLRLIYYSQIVNDFQKGDIAEGYSVSREKKESFPLTVTSAQKNPTAFYLCASSMLGTGRGYTFGSGTRLTVV.

The chain uses TRBV28 and TRBJ1-5; D ambiguous. V lost 5 bases and J lost 7, with 12 bases in between. The CDR3 is 13 amino acids. Germline V gene lookup returns CDR1 MDHEN and CDR2 SYDVKM. The CDR3 reads CASSAGGRQPQHF. DNA of the CDR3: TGTGCCAGCAGTGCCGGCGGGAGACAGCCCCAGCATTTT.

A word on this clone: An end of the junction differs from the germline gene, which may be a read error. This chain connects TRBV7-8 to TRBJ1-5; 7 bases are shared with TRBD1. Germline V CDR1 and CDR2: SGHVS, FQNEAQ. CDR3 size: 15 residues. CDR3 residues: CASSRDRVSDQPQHF. CDR3 nucleotides: TGTGCCAGCAGCCGAGACAGGGTTAGCGATCAGCCCCAGCATTTT.

The rearrangement joins TRBV6-5 to TRBJ2-3; either TRBD1 or TRBD2 may supply D (5 bases each). Trimming pared 6 bases from V and 7 bases from J, leaving 11 bases between. The CDR3 covers 12 residues. Per the germline V gene, CDR1 is MNHEY and CDR2 is SVGAGI. Here the CDR3 DNA reads TGTGCCAGCAGGGGACCGGGATATACGCAGTATTTT. Translation gives CASRGPGYTQYF.

The rearrangement uses TRBV9 and TRBJ2-7; 9 bases map to TRBD1. CDR3 length: 15 residues. J was trimmed by 3 bases and V by 3 bases; bases with no gene match: 7. Germline assignment: CDR1 SGDLS and CDR2 YYNGEE. CDR3 in DNA: TGTGCCAGCAGCGAGGGGTCGACAGGGGGCTACGAGCAGTACTTC. Encoded protein: CASSEGSTGGYEQYF.

This clone came up once. The rearrangement links TRBV28 to TRBJ1-2; TRBD1 is a possible D gene (5 bases). Germline assignment: CDR1 MDHEN and CDR2 SYDVKM. Trimming shortened V by 7 bases and J by 5 bases, and 11 bases separated the two germline ends. The CDR3 has 12 amino acids. CDR3 protein: CASNQGGYGYTF. The DNA of the CDR3 is TGTGCCAGCAATCAGGGAGGGTATGGCTACACCTTC.

CDR3 bases: TGTGCCAGCAGCTTTTCACCTAGCGCGGTGGATGAGCAGTTCTTC. It translates to CASSFSPSAVDEQFF. The J gene is TRBJ2-1, the V gene TRBV7-8; tentative D call: TRBD2 (6 bases). V dropped 3 bases and J dropped 8 bases, with 17 bases sitting between them. Germline V gene sequence: CDR1 SGHVS, CDR2 FQNEAQ. There are 15 residues in the CDR3.

The chain has TRBV7-2 and TRBJ2-7; 8 positions agree with TRBD2. Germline loops: CDR1 SGHTA, CDR2 FQGNSA. The CDR3 loop spans 15 amino acids. V gave up 8 bases and J gave up 3 bases; unmatched junction bases: 12. As DNA, the CDR3 is TGTGCCAGCTCACAGCGGGAGAAATTGGACTACGAGCAGTACTTC. Translation: CASSQREKLDYEQYF.

V usage is TRBV13 and J usage is TRBJ1-2; D is possibly TRBD1 (6 bases). The CDR3 covers 19 residues. Germline values: CDR1 PRHDT, CDR2 FYEKMQ (reference sequence). V gave up 2 bases and J gave up 0 bases, with 22 bases separating them. Here the CDR3 reads CASSLRRTANPGTNYGYTF. CDR3 nucleotides: TGTGCCAGCAGCTTAAGACGGACAGCCAACCCGGGGACTAACTATGGCTACACCTTC. The full variable domain, its missing parts supplied by reference TRBV13 and TRBJ1-2, is AAGVIQSPRHLIKEKRETATLKCYPIPRHDTVYWYQQGPGQDPQFLISFYEKMQSDKGSIPDRFSAQQFSDYHSELNMSSLELGDSALYFCASSLRRTANPGTNYGYTFGSGTRLTVV.

V gene TRBV9 combines with J gene TRBJ2-7, with D possibly matching TRBD2 (6 bases). The CDR3 contains 16 residues. V was clipped by 3 bases and J by 0 bases, with 16 bases between them. In germline, CDR1 is SGDLS, CDR2 YYNGEE. CDR3: CASSAEDGRSSYEQYF. As DNA, the CDR3 is TGTGCCAGCAGCGCAGAAGATGGGAGGAGCTCCTACGAGCAGTACTTC. Using reference TRBV9 and TRBJ2-7 for the parts outside the CDR3, the full variable domain is DSGVTQTPKHLITATGQRVTLRCSPRSGDLSVYWYQQSLDQGLQFLIQYYNGEERAKGNILERFSAQQFPDLHSELNLSSLELGDSALYFCASSAEDGRSSYEQYFGPGTRLTVT.

The CDR3 nucleotides read TGTGCCAGCAAGAGGACAGCCCAAGAGACCCAGTACTTC. Its protein product is CASKRTAQETQYF. This sequence joins TRBV28 and TRBJ2-5, with a weak D call TRBD1 (6 bases). This CDR3 is built from 13 residues. The germline V gene has CDR1 MDHEN and CDR2 SYDVKM. V lost 7 bases and J 1 base, leaving 10 bases between the germline ends.

This clone has just one count. The chain joins TRBV12-3 or TRBV12-4 to TRBJ2-7; D is unresolved. With 3 bases removed from V and 4 bases from J, the gap between germline ends came to 7 bases. CDR3 length equals 12 residues. The CDR3: CASSFGLYEQYF. The CDR3, as DNA: TGTGCCAGCAGTTTCGGGCTTTACGAGCAGTACTTC.

This clone occurred once. The V gene is TRBV20-1, the J gene TRBJ1-2; a weak D match, TRBD1 (5 bases). V lost 3 bases to trimming and J lost 8 bases, with 16 bases between them. The CDR3 contains 13 residues. Germline-derived CDR1 and CDR2 are DFQATT and SNEGSKA (reference sequence). This CDR3 reads CSASIGQGAGYTF. CDR3 bases: TGCAGTGCTAGTATAGGTCAGGGAGCCGGCTACACCTTC.

The rearrangement joins TRBV28 to TRBJ1-6; tentatively, D is TRBD1 (5 bases). V was clipped by 3 bases and J by 8 bases, with 14 bases between them. CDR1 is MDHEN and CDR2 is SYDVKM in the germline V gene. This CDR3 spans 15 amino acids. The CDR3 spells CASSFPTGRDSPLHF. The CDR3 DNA is TGTGCCAGCAGTTTCCCGACGGGACGGGATTCACCCCTCCACTTT.

The CDR3 region is CASSQRHENTEAFF. The CDR3 DNA sequence: TGTGCCAGTAGTCAGAGACACGAGAACACTGAAGCTTTCTTT. The rearrangement links TRBV19 to TRBJ1-1; the D is unclear. The CDR3 consists of 14 residues. The germline CDR1 and CDR2 sequences are LNHDA and SQIVND (reference sequence). Trimming left V 5 bases short and J 1 base short, with 11 bases between.

The V gene is TRBV5-1, the J gene TRBJ1-2, with D possibly being TRBD1 (5 bases). V lost 0 bases and J lost 3, with 9 bases in between. The CDR3 sequence is 14 residues long. CDR1 SGHRS and CDR2 YFSETQ come from the germline V gene. CDR3 nucleotides: TGCGCCAGCAGCTTGGGAGGGACGGACTATGGCTACACCTTC. It is translated as CASSLGGTDYGYTF.